A single sample is the source of the 26 T cell receptor beta chains below, sequenced in a study of blood T cell repertoires in COVID-19. TCRdb's copy holds only in-frame clones and misses some; the assay was immunoSEQ multiplex PCR. The table has some 90,000 clones, 80% to 90% seen once. The material sequenced was peripheral blood. All receptors come from a man aged 50 to 59 with acute or convalescent COVID-19.

This clone was seen only once. The chain uses TRBV11-2 and TRBJ1-1; 7 positions agree with TRBD1. In germline, CDR1 is SGHAT, CDR2 FQNNGV. The CDR3 length is 17 residues. With V trimmed by 6 bases and J by 5 bases, 18 bases remained unmatched. The CDR3 nucleotides are TGTGCCAGCAGGCCCCCCGGCTTTAGAGACAGGGTGACTGAAGCTTTCTTT. It encodes CASRPPGFRDRVTEAFF.

This chain uses TRBV29-1 with TRBJ2-1, with unresolved D. The CDR3 loop spans 15 amino acids. V lost 3 bases to trimming and J lost 2 bases, with 14 bases between them. Germline loops: CDR1 SQVTM, CDR2 ANQGSEA. The CDR3 spells CSVELARRAYNEQFF. DNA of the CDR3: TGCAGCGTTGAGTTGGCTAGGAGAGCCTACAATGAGCAGTTCTTC.

This chain uses TRBV7-2 with TRBJ1-5, with D possibly matching TRBD1 (5 bases). V was pared by 3 bases and J by 3 bases, with 12 bases between. This CDR3 has 15 residues. CDR1 is SGHTA, CDR2 FQGNSA, per germline. The CDR3 here is CASSLSQGLNQPQHF. The CDR3 nucleotides read TGTGCCAGCAGCTTGAGCCAGGGCCTCAATCAGCCCCAGCATTTT. The full variable domain, completed using reference TRBV7-2 and TRBJ1-5, is GAGVSQSPSNKVTEKGKDVELRCDPISGHTALYWYRQSLGQGLEFLIYFQGNSAPDKSGLPSDRFSAERTGGSVSTLTIQRTQQEDSAVYLCASSLSQGLNQPQHFGDGTRLSIL.

This chain uses TRBV7-2 with TRBJ1-2; D unresolved. Between the trimmed V and J ends, which lost 5 bases and 8 bases, there was a span of 12 bases. Germline CDR1 and CDR2: SGHTA and FQGNSA. The CDR3 is made up of 12 amino acids. The CDR3 is CASSREAHGYTF. For the CDR3, the DNA is TGTGCCAGCAGCCGCGAGGCTCACGGCTACACCTTC.

The V call is TRBV9, the J call TRBJ2-5, with a weak D call TRBD2 (7 bases). Deletions cut 4 bases from V and 2 bases from J, with 21 bases between. The CDR3 spans 17 residues. The germline V gene encodes CDR1 SGDLS and CDR2 YYNGEE. This CDR3 is CASSPILGGLLQETQYF. The CDR3 DNA follows: TGTGCCAGCAGCCCTATTCTCGGGGGGCTTTTACAAGAGACCCAGTACTTC.

The J gene is TRBJ1-1, the V gene TRBV19; D unclear. Trimming left V 0 bases short and J 0 bases short, with 14 bases between. Looked up from germline, CDR1 is LNHDA and CDR2 is SQIVND (reference sequence). The CDR3 spans 17 residues. CDR3 in DNA: TGTGCCAGTAGTATAGATGTACGGCGGACTTTGAACACTGAAGCTTTCTTT. This gives the protein CASSIDVRRTLNTEAFF.

CDR3: CASSVELNYGYTF. In DNA, the CDR3 is TGTGCCAGCAGCGTGGAGCTAAACTATGGCTACACCTTC. The rearrangement uses TRBV5-4 and TRBJ1-2; D gene ambiguous. The CDR3 is 13 amino acids. V gave up 4 bases and J gave up 2 bases, with 9 bases separating them. Germline CDR1 SGHNT, CDR2 YYREEE (reference sequence). Full variable domain (rest looked up from reference TRBV5-4 and TRBJ1-2): ETGVTQSPTHLIKTRGQQVTLRCSSQSGHNTVSWYQQALGQGPQFIFQYYREEENGRGNFPPRFSGLQFPNYSSELNVNALELDDSALYLCASSVELNYGYTFGSGTRLTVV.

This sequence joins TRBV5-6 and TRBJ2-5; the match to TRBD1 covers 7 bases. The J segment lost 5 bases and the V segment lost 2 bases, leaving 3 bases of the junction unmatched. CDR1 and CDR2 (germline): SGHDT, YYEEEE. This CDR3 contains 13 residues. CDR3 bases: TGTGCCAGCAGCTTACAGGGGCGGGAGACCCAGTACTTC. Its translation is CASSLQGRETQYF.

This rearrangement joins TRBV12-3 or TRBV12-4 to TRBJ2-2, with a tentative D call TRBD2 (5 bases). V lost 3 bases, J lost 6 bases, and 8 bases lay in between. The CDR3 loop spans 13 amino acids. The CDR3 sequence: CASSLVGAGELFF. For the CDR3, the DNA is TGTGCCAGCAGTTTGGTCGGGGCCGGGGAGCTGTTTTTT.

The rearrangement joins TRBV5-1 to TRBJ2-3; perhaps TRBD1 as D (6 bases). The CDR3 covers 16 residues. The V end lost 6 bases, the J end lost 4 bases, and 21 bases lay between the germline ends. Germline CDR1 reads SGHRS; CDR2 reads YFSETQ. CDR3 bases: TGCGCCAGCACCGAAACGCCGGGGACAAGTCCAGATACGCAGTATTTT. It specifies CASTETPGTSPDTQYF.

The chain recombines TRBV19 with TRBJ2-1; TRBD2 agrees at 7 bases. J was trimmed by 0 bases and V by 3 bases; bases with no gene match: 8. The CDR3 is 17 residues long. CDR1 is LNHDA and CDR2 is SQIVND in the germline V gene (reference sequence). The CDR3, as DNA: TGTGCCAGTAGTATTAGTAGGAGGGAGGGCTCCTACAATGAGCAGTTCTTC. Its protein product is CASSISRREGSYNEQFF.

V is TRBV5-1 and J is TRBJ2-3, with TRBD2 matching 11 bases. The CDR3 spans 17 residues. Germline values: CDR1 SGHRS, CDR2 YFSETQ. V lost 2 bases, J lost 2 bases, and 7 bases stayed unmatched. The CDR3 sequence is CASSLGTSGRLTDTQYF. The CDR3 nucleotides read TGCGCCAGCAGCTTAGGGACTAGCGGCCGACTCACAGATACGCAGTATTTT.

The CDR3 DNA reads as TGTGCCAGTAGACCCTACGAGACTCTTAACACTGAAGCTTTCTTT. Its protein is CASRPYETLNTEAFF. The chain recombines TRBV19 with TRBJ1-1; no reliable D call. Trimming removed 6 bases at V and 2 bases at J, with 16 bases between. Germline-derived CDR1 and CDR2 are LNHDA and SQIVND (reference sequence). CDR3 length: 15 amino acids. Supplemented by reference TRBV19 and TRBJ1-1, the full variable domain reads DGGITQSPKYLFRKEGQNVTLSCEQNLNHDAMYWYRQDPGQGLRLIYYSQIVNDFQKGDIAEGYSVSREKKESFPLTVTSAQKNPTAFYLCASRPYETLNTEAFFGQGTRLTVV.

The chain combines TRBV7-6 with TRBJ1-1; 8 bases match TRBD1. The J segment lost 4 bases and the V segment lost 4 bases, leaving 8 bases of the junction unmatched. In germline, CDR1 is SGHVS, CDR2 FNYEAQ. This CDR3 spans 15 amino acids. CDR3 bases: TGTGCCAGCAGCTCGGGACAGGCCGGAGGCACTGAAGCTTTCTTT. Encoded protein: CASSSGQAGGTEAFF.

Concerning this clone: The sample contains more than one DNA sequence encoding this CDR3. V usage is TRBV5-1 and J usage is TRBJ2-7; 9 nucleotides agree with TRBD1. The germline V gene encodes CDR1 SGHRS and CDR2 YFSETQ. This CDR3 is 14 amino acids long. The V segment lost 4 bases and the J segment 2 bases; nucleotides outside the gene matches: 4. The CDR3 sequence is CASSLTGGPYEQYF. CDR3 in DNA: TGCGCCAGCAGCCTAACAGGGGGCCCCTACGAGCAGTACTTC.

This rearrangement joins TRBV6-5 to TRBJ1-4; unclear D gene. The CDR3 has 15 residues. The germline V and J ends were trimmed by 6 bases and 8 bases, with 19 bases remaining between them. Germline CDR1 MNHEY, CDR2 SVGAGI. The CDR3 reads CASRTDGVQGEKLFF. In DNA form, the CDR3 reads TGTGCCAGCAGGACTGACGGGGTGCAAGGAGAAAAACTGTTTTTT.

This clone was observed a handful of times. This chain links TRBV7-2 with TRBJ2-5; 14 bases map to TRBD2. The V segment lost 5 bases and the J segment 5 bases; nucleotides outside the gene matches: 7. The CDR3 has 16 amino acids. From germline, CDR1 is SGHTA and CDR2 FQGNSA. The CDR3 loop reads CASSPGLAGARETQYF. CDR3 DNA sequence: TGTGCCAGCAGCCCGGGACTAGCGGGGGCCAGGGAGACCCAGTACTTC.

The V call is TRBV5-1, the J call TRBJ2-2; D unclear. This CDR3 has 15 residues. The germline CDR1 and CDR2 sequences are SGHRS and YFSETQ. Trimming removed 6 bases from V and 5 bases from J, with 17 bases in between. CDR3 amino acids: CASKLGLFRTGELFF. Written as DNA, the CDR3 is TGCGCCAGCAAGCTTGGTTTATTCAGGACCGGGGAGCTGTTTTTT.

The chain recombines TRBV28 with TRBJ1-1; perhaps TRBD1 as D (6 bases). The ends were cut back, 4 bases at V and 3 bases at J, with 15 bases in the middle. The CDR3 has 15 amino acids. Looked up from germline, CDR1 is MDHEN and CDR2 is SYDVKM. The CDR3 DNA follows: TGTGCCAGCAGTTATCTGGGGGCTGGGGACACTGAAGCTTTCTTT. It specifies CASSYLGAGDTEAFF.

This clone was recorded only once. This sequence joins TRBV6-1 and TRBJ2-3; 9 positions match TRBD1. Germline lookup yields CDR1 MNHNS and CDR2 SASEGT. The V and J ends lost 1 base and 4 bases, in that order; junction bases with no gene match: 3. CDR3 length: 15 residues. The chain's CDR3 is CASSEGWTGADTQYF. The CDR3 DNA follows: TGTGCCAGCAGTGAAGGGTGGACAGGGGCAGATACGCAGTATTTT.

The CDR3 DNA reads as TGTGCCAGCAGCTTGTGGGCAGGGTTGAACGAGCAGTACTTC. Its translation is CASSLWAGLNEQYF. This sequence joins TRBV5-5 and TRBJ2-7, with D possibly matching TRBD1 (5 bases). Trimming took 1 base from V and 5 from J, leaving 13 bases between them. This CDR3 contains 14 residues. CDR1 and CDR2 (germline): SGHKS, YYEKEE (reference sequence).

The chain recombines TRBV28 with TRBJ2-3; 12 nucleotides agree with TRBD2. From germline, CDR1 is MDHEN and CDR2 SYDVKM. Trimming at V came to 5 bases and at J to 1 base, leaving 4 bases not matched to a gene. The CDR3 totals 16 residues. CDR3 in DNA: TGTGCCAGCAGTGCTAGCGGGGGGGCTCGCACAGATACGCAGTATTTT. Translation: CASSASGGARTDTQYF.

The V gene is TRBV16, the J gene TRBJ1-1; TRBD1 aligns across 9 bases. V shed 1 base and J 3 bases; nucleotides not matched to a gene: 6. The CDR3 consists of 16 residues. Germline CDR1 and CDR2: KGHSY and FQNENV. The chain's CDR3 is CASSQFFGDRDTEAFF. The CDR3 bases are TGTGCCAGCAGCCAATTCTTCGGGGACAGGGACACTGAAGCTTTCTTT.

CDR3 region: CASSSLTDSPLHF. The CDR3 DNA reads as TGTGCCAGTAGTAGCCTGACTGATTCACCCCTCCACTTT. The chain combines TRBV19 with TRBJ1-6; no clear D gene. The CDR3 covers 13 residues. With 4 bases removed from V and 8 bases from J, the gap between germline ends came to 9 bases. CDR1 is LNHDA and CDR2 is SQIVND in the germline V gene (reference sequence).

This clone showed up just a few times. V and J are TRBV2 and TRBJ1-5; D might be TRBD1 (5 bases). Germline CDR1 and CDR2: SNHLY and FYNNEI. The CDR3 sequence is 17 residues long. With 2 bases removed from V and 0 bases from J, the gap between germline ends came to 14 bases. CDR3 DNA sequence: TGTGCCAGCAGTGAATGGGGTAGGGGATATAGCAATCAGCCCCAGCATTTT. It specifies CASSEWGRGYSNQPQHF.

The chain combines TRBV10-1 with TRBJ1-5, with unresolved D. With 4 bases removed from V and 6 bases from J, the gap between germline ends came to 13 bases. The CDR3 covers 14 residues. Germline-derived CDR1 and CDR2 are WNHNN and SYGVQD (reference sequence). DNA of the CDR3: TGCGCCAGCAGTGGACGGGATCGGGGTCAGCCCCAGCATTTT. It translates to CASSGRDRGQPQHF.